Below are 31 T cell receptor beta chains sequenced from a single sample in a study of Ad26.COV2.S vaccination and SARS-CoV-2 variants. Treatment indicated: around 19 received Ad26.COV2.S at low or high dose, single or two shots; 5 received placebo; per-sample allocation not given. After the first vaccine or placebo injection, samples were drawn on day 63. Generated by immunoSEQ multiplex PCR, the TCRdb table keeps only in-frame clones and is missing some. This repertoire shows around 320,000 clones, around nine tenths found once; its top ten account for about 3.5%. Sequenced here: peripheral blood, sampled in a trial of Ad26.COV2.S vaccine versus placebo. All receptors come from a person aged 18-65 years who received the Ad26.COV2.S COVID-19 vaccine or a placebo.

This clone was detected once. The chain carries TRBV3-1 (or the pseudogene TRBV3-2) and TRBJ2-7, with 9 bases matching TRBD2. This CDR3 has 14 residues. The germline CDR1 and CDR2 sequences are LGHDT and YNNKEL (reference sequence). V gave up 4 bases and J gave up 4 bases; unmatched junction bases: 5. The DNA for the CDR3 is TGTGCCAGCAGCCCAGACAGCGGGGGGTACGAGCAGTACTTC. This translates into CASSPDSGGYEQYF.

This rearrangement joins TRBV19 to TRBJ2-5; 7 bases line up with TRBD1. The V gene end was trimmed by 3 bases and the J gene end by 5 bases; junction bases not matched to a gene: 9. The CDR3 consists of 15 residues. In germline, CDR1 is LNHDA, CDR2 SQIVND (reference sequence). DNA of the CDR3: TGTGCCAGTAGTATGTCGACAGGGCTGGGGGAGACCCAGTACTTC. This encodes CASSMSTGLGETQYF.

This chain joins TRBV5-5 and TRBJ2-1; D ambiguous. Per the germline V gene, CDR1 is SGHKS and CDR2 is YYEKEE (reference sequence). This CDR3 is 15 amino acids long. Trimming stripped 0 bases from V and 0 bases from J, with 7 bases between. Here the CDR3 DNA reads TGTGCCAGCAGCTTGGTGGGCAGCTCCTACAATGAGCAGTTCTTC. It codes for CASSLVGSSYNEQFF.

The chain has TRBV4-2 and TRBJ2-7, with D perhaps TRBD1 (7 bases). Trimming took 1 base from V and 2 from J, leaving 12 bases between them. CDR3 length: 15 amino acids. Germline CDR1 reads LGHNA; CDR2 reads YNFKEQ. The CDR3 here is CASSQGAGQTYEQYF. CDR3 nucleotides: TGTGCCAGCAGCCAAGGTGCGGGACAGACCTACGAGCAGTACTTC.

The rearrangement joins TRBV19 to TRBJ1-1; 8 bases are shared with TRBD1. Germline V gene data show CDR1 as LNHDA and CDR2 as SQIVND (reference sequence). The CDR3 runs 15 residues. The junction had 5 bases not matched to a gene; V was cut back by 2 bases and J by 3 bases. DNA of the CDR3: TGTGCCAGTAGTATAAACAGGGGGGCGGACACTGAAGCTTTCTTT. It encodes CASSINRGADTEAFF. Supplemented by reference TRBV19 and TRBJ1-1, the full variable domain reads DGGITQSPKYLFRKEGQNVTLSCEQNLNHDAMYWYRQDPGQGLRLIYYSQIVNDFQKGDIAEGYSVSREKKESFPLTVTSAQKNPTAFYLCASSINRGADTEAFFGQGTRLTVV.

The sample holds a few counts of this clone. Other DNA sequences in this sample translate to the same CDR3. The rearrangement uses TRBV7-2 and TRBJ1-5; a weak D match, TRBD1 (6 bases). Germline CDR1 SGHTA, CDR2 FQGNSA. V was cut by 5 bases and J by 4 bases, with 9 bases left in between. The CDR3 loop spans 13 amino acids. This CDR3 is CASSIRGNQPQHF. CDR3 coding DNA: TGTGCCAGCAGCATCAGGGGTAATCAGCCCCAGCATTTT.

This clone appeared once. This chain joins TRBV7-9 and TRBJ2-1, with D tentatively TRBD1 (6 bases). Germline V CDR1 and CDR2: SEHNR, FQNEAQ (reference sequence). Trimming took 3 bases from V and 8 from J, leaving 17 bases between them. The CDR3 has 15 amino acids. Written as DNA, the CDR3 is TGTGCCAGCAGCTTGACGTGGCAGGGGTGGGATGAGCAGTTCTTC. Amino acid sequence: CASSLTWQGWDEQFF.

The rearrangement links TRBV5-5 to TRBJ2-2; D is unclear. Trimming removed 0 bases from V and 0 bases from J, with 6 bases in between. Germline V gene lookup returns CDR1 SGHKS and CDR2 YYEKEE (reference sequence). There are 15 residues in the CDR3. CDR3 loop: CASSLGRSNTGELFF. As DNA, the CDR3 is TGTGCCAGCAGCTTGGGACGTTCGAACACCGGGGAGCTGTTTTTT. The full variable domain, rest sourced from reference TRBV5-5 and TRBJ2-2, is DAGVTQSPTHLIKTRGQQVTLRCSPISGHKSVSWYQQVLGQGPQFIFQYYEKEERGRGNFPDRFSARQFPNYSSELNVNALLLGDSALYLCASSLGRSNTGELFFGEGSRLTVL.

The chain couples TRBV5-4 to TRBJ1-3; D is unclear. From germline, CDR1 is SGHNT and CDR2 YYREEE (reference sequence). This CDR3 spans 15 amino acids. Trimming left V 2 bases short and J 0 bases short, with 9 bases between. The CDR3 DNA reads TGTGCCAGCAGCTTAAGCTCGAGCTCTGGAAACACCATATATTTT. Protein product: CASSLSSSSGNTIYF.

This chain joins TRBV14 and TRBJ2-2, with D possibly being TRBD2 (6 bases). The germline V gene has CDR1 SGHDN and CDR2 FVKESK. This CDR3 spans 17 amino acids. Trimming pared 2 bases from V and 8 bases from J, leaving 21 bases between. The CDR3 protein is CASSQIRLANTRGELFF. The CDR3 DNA reads TGTGCCAGCAGCCAAATCCGGCTAGCGAACACCAGGGGGGAGCTGTTTTTT. The full variable domain, with the rest looked up from reference TRBV14 and TRBJ2-2, is EAGVTQFPSHSVIEKGQTVTLRCDPISGHDNLYWYRRVMGKEIKFLLHFVKESKQDESGMPNNRFLAERTGGTYSTLKVQPAELEDSGVYFCASSQIRLANTRGELFFGEGSRLTVL.

The V gene is TRBV5-1, the J gene TRBJ2-5; perhaps D is TRBD1 or TRBD2 (5 bases each). The ends were cut back, 0 bases at V and 3 bases at J, with 12 bases in the middle. Germline CDR1 reads SGHRS; CDR2 reads YFSETQ. The CDR3 totals 15 residues. CDR3 loop: CASSLVVGGKETQYF. DNA of the CDR3: TGCGCCAGCAGCTTGGTGGTTGGGGGTAAAGAGACCCAGTACTTC.

The chain is built from TRBV5-1 and TRBJ1-2, with 8 nucleotides matching TRBD1. Trimming removed 0 bases from V and 2 bases from J; junction bases left unmatched: 6. The CDR3 is made up of 16 amino acids. CDR1 and CDR2 (germline): SGHRS, YFSETQ. The CDR3 nucleotides read TGCGCCAGCAGCTTGGAGTTCAGGACAGGGAACTATGGCTACACCTTC. It encodes CASSLEFRTGNYGYTF.

The J gene is TRBJ1-1, the V gene TRBV30, with a tentative D call TRBD1 (5 bases). CDR1 GTSNPN and CDR2 SVGIG come from the germline V gene (reference sequence). This CDR3 comprises 11 residues. The germline V and J ends were trimmed by 5 bases and 1 base, with 5 bases remaining between them. Here the CDR3 reads CAWDRNTEAFF. In DNA, the CDR3 is TGTGCCTGGGACAGGAACACTGAAGCTTTCTTT.

This chain connects TRBV6-2 or TRBV6-3 to TRBJ2-1; 7 positions agree with TRBD1. The CDR3 sequence is 17 residues long. V gave up 2 bases and J gave up 0 bases; unmatched junction bases: 7. Germline V gene data show CDR1 as MNHEY and CDR2 as SVGEGT. The CDR3 protein is CASSYGYRDSSYNEQFF. CDR3 nucleotide sequence: TGTGCCAGCAGTTACGGCTACCGGGACAGCTCCTACAATGAGCAGTTCTTC.

This clone was seen only once. The V and J genes are TRBV30 and TRBJ1-5; 7 bases agree with TRBD1. The V gene end was trimmed by 2 bases and the J gene end by 9 bases; junction bases not matched to a gene: 10. CDR3 length equals 14 residues. Germline V gives CDR1 GTSNPN, CDR2 SVGIG (reference sequence). CDR3 loop: CAWSLDREGWPQHF. The DNA for the CDR3 is TGTGCCTGGAGTCTCGACAGGGAGGGATGGCCCCAGCATTTT.

The chain carries TRBV5-1 and TRBJ2-3, with 8 bases aligning to TRBD2. This CDR3 contains 14 residues. The J segment lost 3 bases and the V segment lost 4 bases, leaving 4 bases of the junction unmatched. Germline-derived CDR1 and CDR2 are SGHRS and YFSETQ. This CDR3 reads CASSVTSGTDTQYF. DNA of the CDR3: TGCGCCAGCAGCGTAACTAGCGGTACAGATACGCAGTATTTT.

The rearrangement joins TRBV5-1 to TRBJ2-6; D possibly corresponds to TRBD1 (6 bases). The CDR3 runs 16 residues. The V end was cut by 2 bases, the J end by 4 bases, with 13 bases between. The germline V gene encodes CDR1 SGHRS and CDR2 YFSETQ. In DNA, the CDR3 is TGCGCCAGCAGCTTACCTACAGGGTCCGGGGCCAACGTCCTGACTTTC. This gives the protein CASSLPTGSGANVLTF.

The chain uses TRBV21-1 and TRBJ2-2. TRBV21-1 is a pseudogene segment. The CDR3 covers 20 residues. DNA for the CDR3: TGTGCCAGCATCCCCCAGTCCCCCCCCGAGAGTGTGGGGAACACCGGGGAGCTGTTTTTT. This translates into CASIPQSPPESVGNTGELFF.

The chain's CDR3 is CASSLREVGIYF. For the CDR3, the DNA is TGTGCCAGCAGTCTAAGGGAAGTTGGCATATATTTT. The V gene is TRBV12-3 or TRBV12-4, the J gene TRBJ1-3; no firm D call. The CDR3 runs to 12 residues. Trimming removed 5 bases at V and 12 bases at J, with 14 bases between.

The chain is built from TRBV13 and TRBJ2-5; D is perhaps TRBD1 (6 bases). There are 14 residues in the CDR3. In germline, CDR1 is PRHDT, CDR2 FYEKMQ (reference sequence). V dropped 0 bases and J dropped 5 bases, with 10 bases sitting between them. CDR3 DNA sequence: TGTGCCAGCAGCTTAGGGGGGGCATCGGAGACCCAGTACTTC. It yields the protein CASSLGGASETQYF.

This rearrangement joins TRBV5-8 to TRBJ2-5, with 7 bases matching TRBD1. Germline-derived CDR1 and CDR2 are SGHTS and YDEGEE. CDR3 length: 15 residues. V shed 0 bases and J 6 bases; nucleotides not matched to a gene: 8. CDR3 DNA: TGTGCCAGCAGCTTGGATGTAGGGGGCGCGCAGACCCAGTACTTC. As protein: CASSLDVGGAQTQYF.

This chain joins TRBV5-1 and TRBJ1-1; TRBD1 matches at 8 bases. V trimming: 0 bases; J trimming: 12 bases; junction bases outside the gene matches: 4. Germline V CDR1 and CDR2: SGHRS, YFSETQ. The CDR3 runs 12 residues. Written as DNA, the CDR3 is TGCGCCAGCAGCTTGGCCAGGGGGCGAACTTTCTTT. This translates into CASSLARGRTFF. Drawing the rest from reference TRBV5-1 and TRBJ1-1, the complete variable domain is KAGVTQTPRYLIKTRGQQVTLSCSPISGHRSVSWYQQTPGQGLQFLFEYFSETQRNKGNFPGRFSGRQFSNSRSEMNVSTLELGDSALYLCASSLARGRTFFGQGTRLTVV.

This sequence joins TRBV4-3 and TRBJ2-7; 8 nucleotides match TRBD2. The ends lost 0 bases at V and 0 bases at J; junction bases unmatched: 4. This CDR3 contains 16 residues. Per germline, CDR1 LGHNA and CDR2 YSLEER. CDR3 residues: CASSQDQRGSSYEQYF. The CDR3 region has the DNA TGCGCCAGCAGCCAAGATCAGCGGGGGAGCTCCTACGAGCAGTACTTC.

The chain carries TRBV3-1 (or the pseudogene TRBV3-2) and TRBJ2-2; no clear D. The CDR3 loop spans 13 amino acids. Trimming stripped 10 bases from V and 2 bases from J, with 11 bases between. The V gene's germline CDR1 is LGHDT and CDR2 YNNKEL (reference sequence). The CDR3 spells CAILSPNTGELFF. The DNA of the CDR3 is TGTGCCATCCTTAGCCCTAACACCGGGGAGCTGTTTTTT.

The chain employs TRBV4-2 and TRBJ1-2; D unresolved. The CDR3 is 13 amino acids. Germline CDR1 and CDR2: LGHNA and YNFKEQ. V was clipped by 0 bases and J by 5 bases, with 7 bases between them. CDR3 coding DNA: TGTGCCAGCAGCCAAGATGTAGGGTATGGCTACACCTTC. Translation: CASSQDVGYGYTF.

The gene calls are TRBV5-6 and TRBJ2-3, with D possibly TRBD2 on 6 matching bases. V was pared by 1 base and J by 2 bases, with 23 bases between. The germline V gene has CDR1 SGHDT and CDR2 YYEEEE. The CDR3 is 19 residues long. The CDR3 protein is CASSLLGEGTLGNTDTQYF. CDR3 DNA sequence: TGTGCCAGCAGCTTGTTAGGGGAAGGGACTTTAGGGAACACAGATACGCAGTATTTT.

The chain carries TRBV4-1 and TRBJ1-2; D remains unclear. The CDR3 covers 14 residues. Germline V gene lookup returns CDR1 MGHRA and CDR2 YSYEKL. Deletions cut 0 bases from V and 5 bases from J, with 10 bases between. CDR3 loop: CASSQDRQIYGYTF. CDR3 bases: TGCGCCAGCAGCCAAGATCGTCAGATATATGGCTACACCTTC.

CDR3 residues: CASSGDRGYQETQYF. In DNA, the CDR3 is TGTGCCAGCAGTGGGGACAGGGGGTATCAAGAGACCCAGTACTTC. This chain uses TRBV6-1 with TRBJ2-5; TRBD1 agrees at 11 bases. From germline, CDR1 is MNHNS and CDR2 SASEGT. The CDR3 is 15 residues long. V was pared by 4 bases and J by 2 bases, with 3 bases of the junction left unmatched.

The sample holds one count of this clone. This chain joins TRBV7-6 and TRBJ1-6; D uncertain. V lost 2 bases and J 0 bases, leaving 11 bases between the germline ends. CDR3 size: 17 residues. The germline V gene encodes CDR1 SGHVS and CDR2 FNYEAQ. CDR3 in DNA: TGTGCCAGCAGCTTAAACGGGGAGAGCTCCTATAATTCACCCCTCCACTTT. Translating it yields CASSLNGESSYNSPLHF.

V usage is TRBV6-2 or TRBV6-3 and J usage is TRBJ2-1; a weak D match, TRBD2 (6 bases). Germline V gene data show CDR1 as MNHEY and CDR2 as SVGEGT. The CDR3 has 15 residues. The germline V and J ends were trimmed by 3 bases and 4 bases, with 13 bases remaining between them. As DNA, the CDR3 is TGTGCCAGCAGTTATGCGGGCGGGGCTTACAATGAGCAGTTCTTC. Protein: CASSYAGGAYNEQFF.

CDR3 coding DNA: TGTGCCAGCAGTTACTCTCCCAACACCGGGGAGCTGTTTTTT. This gives the protein CASSYSPNTGELFF. The gene calls are TRBV6-2 or TRBV6-3 and TRBJ2-2; D is ambiguous. With 0 bases removed from V and 2 bases from J, the gap between germline ends came to 4 bases. Germline V lookup: CDR1 MNHEY, CDR2 SVGEGT. This CDR3 has 14 amino acids.